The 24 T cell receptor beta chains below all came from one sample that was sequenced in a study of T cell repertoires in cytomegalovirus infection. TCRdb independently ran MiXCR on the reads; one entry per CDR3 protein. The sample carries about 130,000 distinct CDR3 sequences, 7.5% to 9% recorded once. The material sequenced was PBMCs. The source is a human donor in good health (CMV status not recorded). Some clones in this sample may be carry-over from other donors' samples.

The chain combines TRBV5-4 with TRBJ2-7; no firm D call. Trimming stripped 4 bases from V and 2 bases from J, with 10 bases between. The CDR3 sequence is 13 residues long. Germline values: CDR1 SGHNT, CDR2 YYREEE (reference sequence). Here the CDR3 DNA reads TGTGCCAGCAGCCCGACACCTGCCTACGAGCAGTACTTC. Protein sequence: CASSPTPAYEQYF.

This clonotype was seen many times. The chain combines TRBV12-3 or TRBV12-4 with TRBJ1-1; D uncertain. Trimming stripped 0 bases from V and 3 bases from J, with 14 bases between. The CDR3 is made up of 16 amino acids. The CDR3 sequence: CASSLATPRGYTEAFF. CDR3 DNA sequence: TGTGCCAGCAGTTTAGCGACCCCTCGGGGTTACACTGAAGCTTTCTTT.

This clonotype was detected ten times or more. As DNA, the CDR3 is TGTGCCAGCAGCTTAGGGGAGCAGTACACCTTC. Its translation: CASSLGEQYTF. This chain uses TRBV11-3 with TRBJ1-2; the D is unclear. The CDR3 runs to 11 residues. With 1 base removed from V and 11 bases from J, the gap between germline ends came to 8 bases. Germline V gene lookup returns CDR1 SGHNT and CDR2 YENEEA.

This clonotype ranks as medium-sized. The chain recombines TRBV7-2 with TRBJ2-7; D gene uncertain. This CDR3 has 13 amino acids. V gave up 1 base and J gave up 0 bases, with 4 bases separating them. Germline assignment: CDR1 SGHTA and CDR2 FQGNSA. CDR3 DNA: TGTGCCAGCAGCTTAGGACCCTCCTACGAGCAGTACTTC. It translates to CASSLGPSYEQYF. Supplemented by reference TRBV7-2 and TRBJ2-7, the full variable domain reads GAGVSQSPSNKVTEKGKDVELRCDPISGHTALYWYRQSLGQGLEFLIYFQGNSAPDKSGLPSDRFSAERTGGSVSTLTIQRTQQEDSAVYLCASSLGPSYEQYFGPGTRLTVT.

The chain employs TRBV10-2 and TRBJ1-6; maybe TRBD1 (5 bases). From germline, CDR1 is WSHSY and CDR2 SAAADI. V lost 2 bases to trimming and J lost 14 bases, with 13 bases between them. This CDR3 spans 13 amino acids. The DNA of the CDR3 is TGCGCCAGCAGTGAGCTGCTGCGAGGGGCCCTCCACTTT. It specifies CASSELLRGALHF.

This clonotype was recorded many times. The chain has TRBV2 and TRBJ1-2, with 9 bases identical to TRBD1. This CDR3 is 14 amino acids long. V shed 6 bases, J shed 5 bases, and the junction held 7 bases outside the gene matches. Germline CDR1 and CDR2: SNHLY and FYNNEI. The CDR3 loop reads CASRKDRGEYGYTF. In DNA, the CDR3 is TGTGCCAGCAGAAAGGACAGGGGAGAATATGGCTACACCTTC.

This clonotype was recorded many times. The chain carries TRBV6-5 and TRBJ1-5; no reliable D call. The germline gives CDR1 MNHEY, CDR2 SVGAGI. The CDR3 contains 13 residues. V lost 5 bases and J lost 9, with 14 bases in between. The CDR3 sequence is CASSPLQMGPQHF. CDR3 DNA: TGTGCCAGCAGTCCCCTCCAAATGGGGCCCCAGCATTTT.

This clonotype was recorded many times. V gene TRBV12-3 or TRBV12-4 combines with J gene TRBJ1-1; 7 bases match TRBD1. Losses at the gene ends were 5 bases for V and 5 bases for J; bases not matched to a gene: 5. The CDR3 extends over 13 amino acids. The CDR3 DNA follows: TGTGCCAGCAGTGGGGGACAGCCTACTGAAGCTTTCTTT. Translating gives CASSGGQPTEAFF.

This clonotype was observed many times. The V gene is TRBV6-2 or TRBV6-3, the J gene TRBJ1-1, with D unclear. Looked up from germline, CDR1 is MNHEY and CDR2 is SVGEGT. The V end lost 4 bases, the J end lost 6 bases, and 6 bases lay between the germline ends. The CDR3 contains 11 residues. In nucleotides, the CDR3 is TGTGCCAGCAGTTCGGGATCTGAAGCTTTCTTT. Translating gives CASSSGSEAFF.

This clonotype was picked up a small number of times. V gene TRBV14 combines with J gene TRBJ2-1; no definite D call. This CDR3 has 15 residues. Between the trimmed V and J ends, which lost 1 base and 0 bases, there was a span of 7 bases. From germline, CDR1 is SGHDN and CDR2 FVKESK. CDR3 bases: TGTGCCAGCAGCCAAGGACGGAGCTCCTACAATGAGCAGTTCTTC. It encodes CASSQGRSSYNEQFF.

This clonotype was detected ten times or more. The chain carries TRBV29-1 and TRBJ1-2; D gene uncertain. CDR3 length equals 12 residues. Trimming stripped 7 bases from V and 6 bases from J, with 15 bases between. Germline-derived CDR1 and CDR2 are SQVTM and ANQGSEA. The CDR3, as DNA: TGCAGCGCCGGGGAGGGTACGAATGGCTACACCTTC. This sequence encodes CSAGEGTNGYTF.

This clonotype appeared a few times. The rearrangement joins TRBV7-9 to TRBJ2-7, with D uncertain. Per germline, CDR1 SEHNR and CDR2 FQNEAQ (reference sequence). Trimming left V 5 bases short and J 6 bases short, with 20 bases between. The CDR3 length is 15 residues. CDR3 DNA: TGTGCCAGCAGCAAGGTGGGAAGGGAATTAGGCGAGCAGTACTTC. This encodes CASSKVGRELGEQYF. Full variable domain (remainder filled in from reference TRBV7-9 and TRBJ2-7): DTGVSQNPRHKITKRGQNVTFRCDPISEHNRLYWYRQTLGQGPEFLTYFQNEAQLEKSRLLSDRFSAERPKGSFSTLEIQRTEQGDSAMYLCASSKVGRELGEQYFGPGTRLTVT.

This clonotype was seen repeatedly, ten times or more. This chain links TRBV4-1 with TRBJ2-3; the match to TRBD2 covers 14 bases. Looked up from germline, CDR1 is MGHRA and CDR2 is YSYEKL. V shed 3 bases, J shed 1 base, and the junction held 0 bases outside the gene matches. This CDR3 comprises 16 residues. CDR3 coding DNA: TGCGCCAGCAGCCAGGGACTAGCGGGGGGCACAGATACGCAGTATTTT. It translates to CASSQGLAGGTDTQYF.

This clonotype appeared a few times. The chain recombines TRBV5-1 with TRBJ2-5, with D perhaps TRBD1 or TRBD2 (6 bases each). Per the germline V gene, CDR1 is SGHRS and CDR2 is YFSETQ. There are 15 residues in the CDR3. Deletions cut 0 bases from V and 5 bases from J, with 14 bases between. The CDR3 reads CASSLEGRGLETQYF. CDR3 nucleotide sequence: TGCGCCAGCAGCTTGGAGGGCAGGGGACTGGAGACCCAGTACTTC.

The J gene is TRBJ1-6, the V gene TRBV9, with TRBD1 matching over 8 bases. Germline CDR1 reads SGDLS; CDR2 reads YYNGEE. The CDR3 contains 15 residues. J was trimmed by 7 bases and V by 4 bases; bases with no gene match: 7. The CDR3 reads CASSTSGGANSPLHF. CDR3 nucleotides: TGTGCCAGCAGCACATCAGGGGGCGCAAATTCACCCCTCCACTTT.

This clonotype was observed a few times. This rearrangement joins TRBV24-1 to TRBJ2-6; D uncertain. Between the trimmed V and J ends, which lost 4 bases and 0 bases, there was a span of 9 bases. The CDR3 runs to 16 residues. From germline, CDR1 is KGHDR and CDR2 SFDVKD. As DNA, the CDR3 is TGTGCCACCAGTGAAGAGCCCGTCTCTGGGGCCAACGTCCTGACTTTC. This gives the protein CATSEEPVSGANVLTF.

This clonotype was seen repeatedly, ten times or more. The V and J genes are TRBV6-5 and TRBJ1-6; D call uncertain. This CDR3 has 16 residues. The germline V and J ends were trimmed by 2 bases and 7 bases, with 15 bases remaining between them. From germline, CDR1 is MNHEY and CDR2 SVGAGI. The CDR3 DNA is TGTGCCAGCAGTTACATGGTCCTAGGGAGCAATTCACCCCTCCACTTT. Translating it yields CASSYMVLGSNSPLHF.

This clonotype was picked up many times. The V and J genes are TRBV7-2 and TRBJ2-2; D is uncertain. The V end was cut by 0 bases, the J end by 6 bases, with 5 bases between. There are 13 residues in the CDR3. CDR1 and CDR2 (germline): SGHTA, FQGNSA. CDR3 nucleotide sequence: TGTGCCAGCAGCTTAGCGCGAGCCGGGGAGCTGTTTTTT. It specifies CASSLARAGELFF.

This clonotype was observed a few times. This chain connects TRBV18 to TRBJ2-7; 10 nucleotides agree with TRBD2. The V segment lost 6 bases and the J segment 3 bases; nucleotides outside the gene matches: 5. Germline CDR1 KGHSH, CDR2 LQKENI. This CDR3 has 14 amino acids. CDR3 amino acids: CASSPLAGDYEQYF. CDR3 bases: TGTGCCAGCTCCCCTCTAGCGGGAGACTACGAGCAGTACTTC.

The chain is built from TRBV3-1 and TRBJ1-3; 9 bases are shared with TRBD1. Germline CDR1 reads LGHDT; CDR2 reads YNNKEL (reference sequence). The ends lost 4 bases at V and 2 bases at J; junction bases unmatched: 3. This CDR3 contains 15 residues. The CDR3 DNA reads TGTGCCAGCAGCCTGGGGACAGGGACTGGAAACACCATATATTTT. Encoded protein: CASSLGTGTGNTIYF.

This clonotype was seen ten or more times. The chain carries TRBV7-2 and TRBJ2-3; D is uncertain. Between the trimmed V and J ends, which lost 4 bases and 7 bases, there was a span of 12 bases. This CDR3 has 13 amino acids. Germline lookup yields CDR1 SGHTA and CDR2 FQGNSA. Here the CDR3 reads CASSSLILNTQYF. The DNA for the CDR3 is TGTGCCAGCAGCTCTCTAATTTTAAATACGCAGTATTTT.

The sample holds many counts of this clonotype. CDR3 nucleotide sequence: TGTGCCAGCAGCGTAGCAGCTAGCGGCATCTACGAGCAGTACTTC. It encodes CASSVAASGIYEQYF. This chain joins TRBV9 and TRBJ2-7, with TRBD2 matching over 7 bases. The junction had 6 bases not matched to a gene; V was cut back by 0 bases and J by 3 bases. The CDR3 consists of 15 residues. Germline loops: CDR1 SGDLS, CDR2 YYNGEE.

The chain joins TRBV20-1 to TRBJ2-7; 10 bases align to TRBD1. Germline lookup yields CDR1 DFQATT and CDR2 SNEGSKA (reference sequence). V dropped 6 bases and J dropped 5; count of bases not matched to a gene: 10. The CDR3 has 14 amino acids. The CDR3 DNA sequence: TGCAGTGCAGGGCGAGGGACAGGGGCTGACGAGCAGTACTTC. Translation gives CSAGRGTGADEQYF.

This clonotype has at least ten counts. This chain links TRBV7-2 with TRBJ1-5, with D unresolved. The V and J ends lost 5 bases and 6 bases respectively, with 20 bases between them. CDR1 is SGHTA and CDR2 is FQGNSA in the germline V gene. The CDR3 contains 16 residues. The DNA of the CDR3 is TGTGCCAGCAGCGCCGCTGGGTCGGGGATGGGTCAGCCCCAGCATTTT. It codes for CASSAAGSGMGQPQHF.